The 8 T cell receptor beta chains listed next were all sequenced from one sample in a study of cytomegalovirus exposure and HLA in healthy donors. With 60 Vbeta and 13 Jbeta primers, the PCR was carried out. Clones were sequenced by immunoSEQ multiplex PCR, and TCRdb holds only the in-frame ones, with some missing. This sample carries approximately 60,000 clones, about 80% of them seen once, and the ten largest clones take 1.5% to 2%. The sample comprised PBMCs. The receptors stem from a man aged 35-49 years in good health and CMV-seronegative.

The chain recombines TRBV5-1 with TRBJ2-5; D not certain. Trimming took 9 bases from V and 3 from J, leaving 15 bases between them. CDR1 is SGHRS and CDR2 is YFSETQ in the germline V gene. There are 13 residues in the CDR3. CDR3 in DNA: TGCGCCACCGCTAATACAGAAAAAGAGACCCAGTACTTC. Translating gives CATANTEKETQYF.

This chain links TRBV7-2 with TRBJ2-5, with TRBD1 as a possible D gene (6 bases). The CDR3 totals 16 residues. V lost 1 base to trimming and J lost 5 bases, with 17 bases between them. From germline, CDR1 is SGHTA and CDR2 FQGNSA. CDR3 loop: CASSLGPRGHAETQYF. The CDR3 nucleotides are TGTGCCAGCAGCTTAGGTCCCAGGGGCCACGCGGAGACCCAGTACTTC.

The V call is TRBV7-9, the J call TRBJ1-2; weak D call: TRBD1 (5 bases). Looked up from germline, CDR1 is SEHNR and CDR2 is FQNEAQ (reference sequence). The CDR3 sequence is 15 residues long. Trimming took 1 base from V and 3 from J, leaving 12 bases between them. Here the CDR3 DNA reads TGTGCCAGCAGCTTAGGGACGGGGGAGCACTATGGCTACACCTTC. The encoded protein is CASSLGTGEHYGYTF.

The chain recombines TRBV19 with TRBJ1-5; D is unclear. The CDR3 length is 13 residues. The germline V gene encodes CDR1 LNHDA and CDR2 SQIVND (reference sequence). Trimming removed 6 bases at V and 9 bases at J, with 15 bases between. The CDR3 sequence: CASSSSGFWPQHF. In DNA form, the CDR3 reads TGTGCCAGTAGCTCCTCGGGTTTCTGGCCCCAGCATTTT.

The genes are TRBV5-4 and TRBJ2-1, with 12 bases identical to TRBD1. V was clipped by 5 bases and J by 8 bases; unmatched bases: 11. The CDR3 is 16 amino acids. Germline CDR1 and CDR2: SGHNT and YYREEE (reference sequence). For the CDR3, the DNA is TGTGCCAGCAGTCCTCATCCGGGACAGGGGGCCTATGAGCAGTTCTTC. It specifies CASSPHPGQGAYEQFF.

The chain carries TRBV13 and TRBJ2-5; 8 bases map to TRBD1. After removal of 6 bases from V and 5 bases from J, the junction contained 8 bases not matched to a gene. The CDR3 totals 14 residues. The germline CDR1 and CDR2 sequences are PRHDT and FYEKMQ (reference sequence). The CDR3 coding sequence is TGTGCCAGCAGACAGACAGGGGCAGGGGAGACCCAGTACTTC. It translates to CASRQTGAGETQYF.

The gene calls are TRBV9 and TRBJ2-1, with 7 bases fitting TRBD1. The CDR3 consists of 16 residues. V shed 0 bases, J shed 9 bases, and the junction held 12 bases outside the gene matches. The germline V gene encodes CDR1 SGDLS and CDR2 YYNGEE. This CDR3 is CASSVVPQGPGGEQFF. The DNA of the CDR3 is TGTGCCAGCAGCGTAGTCCCCCAGGGACCAGGGGGTGAGCAGTTCTTC.

The CDR3 reads CASSLRQTNYGYTF. The CDR3 DNA follows: TGTGCCAGCAGTTTGCGACAGACTAACTATGGCTACACCTTC. The rearrangement uses TRBV27 and TRBJ1-2; tentatively, D is TRBD1 (5 bases). Trimming left V 3 bases short and J 0 bases short, with 8 bases between. The germline V gene has CDR1 MNHEY and CDR2 SMNVEV (reference sequence). The length of the CDR3 is 14 residues.